Listed here are 12 T cell receptor beta chains from one sample, sequenced in a study of T cells after yellow fever vaccination. Each CDR3 protein gets one entry after TCRdb re-called the 5' RACE reads with MiXCR. The sample yields around 610,000 distinct CDR3 sequences, approximately 12% seen once. The sample here was PBMCs, taken on the day of the yellow fever booster vaccination. These receptor sequences come from a man aged 25 to 40 who received the YFV17D yellow fever vaccine.

The rearrangement uses TRBV7-8 and TRBJ2-2; D might be TRBD2 (7 bases). Trimming pared 5 bases from V and 6 bases from J, leaving 19 bases between. CDR1 is SGHVS, CDR2 FQNEAQ, per germline. The CDR3 covers 16 residues. CDR3 loop: CASSPVGGHLAGELFF. CDR3 DNA: TGTGCCAGCAGCCCCGTGGGGGGGCATCTTGCCGGGGAGCTGTTTTTT.

V and J are TRBV7-2 and TRBJ2-3, with a possible D match to TRBD2 (7 bases). CDR3 length: 17 residues. CDR1 is SGHTA, CDR2 FQGNSA, per germline. Trimming took 5 bases from V and 1 from J, leaving 19 bases between them. CDR3 region: CASSHGGAFLGTDTQYF. CDR3 coding DNA: TGTGCCAGCAGCCATGGGGGGGCCTTTCTGGGCACAGATACGCAGTATTTT.

The rearrangement joins TRBV5-1 to TRBJ2-7, with 9 bases identical to TRBD1. CDR3 length: 13 amino acids. CDR1 SGHRS and CDR2 YFSETQ come from the germline V gene. With V trimmed by 6 bases and J by 5 bases, 6 bases remained unmatched. The chain's CDR3 is CASKGTGSHEQYF. The CDR3 DNA reads TGCGCCAGCAAGGGGACAGGGTCCCACGAGCAGTACTTC.

V and J are TRBV7-2 and TRBJ1-2, with D hard to call. With 4 bases removed from V and 2 bases from J, the gap between germline ends came to 14 bases. This CDR3 is built from 15 residues. Germline assignment: CDR1 SGHTA and CDR2 FQGNSA. CDR3: CASSYRAASNYGYTF. CDR3 DNA: TGTGCCAGCAGCTACCGGGCCGCCTCCAACTATGGCTACACCTTC.

This clonotype has a handful of counts. This rearrangement joins TRBV5-1 to TRBJ1-2; a possible D gene is TRBD1 (5 bases). The CDR3 is 14 residues long. The germline CDR1 and CDR2 sequences are SGHRS and YFSETQ. The V and J ends lost 0 bases and 8 bases respectively, with 14 bases between them. For the CDR3, the DNA is TGCGCCAGCAGCTTGGTGGTTGAGGGGAAGGGCTACACCTTC. Amino acids: CASSLVVEGKGYTF.

CDR3 in DNA: TGTGCCACGAGAACAGGGTGGAACACCGGGGAGCTGTTTTTT. Protein sequence: CATRTGWNTGELFF. This chain connects TRBV12-3 or TRBV12-4 to TRBJ2-2; D possibly corresponds to TRBD1 (6 bases). The V gene lost 10 bases and the J gene lost 1 base, with 13 bases spanning the gap. This CDR3 region has 14 residues.

CDR3 region: CASSVGGGGLGYTF. The CDR3, as DNA: TGTGCCAGCAGCGTAGGAGGAGGTGGGCTTGGCTACACCTTC. This chain links TRBV9 with TRBJ1-2; D remains unclear. V shed 0 bases and J shed 7 bases, with 13 bases lying between them. Germline values: CDR1 SGDLS, CDR2 YYNGEE. This CDR3 region has 14 residues.

The chain joins TRBV5-1 to TRBJ2-1; 8 bases are shared with TRBD2. The V gene end was trimmed by 5 bases and the J gene end by 0 bases; junction bases not matched to a gene: 4. The CDR3 has 15 residues. Per germline, CDR1 SGHRS and CDR2 YFSETQ. CDR3 bases: TGCGCCAGCAGTATTGCGGGGGGCTCCTACAATGAGCAGTTCTTC. Amino acids: CASSIAGGSYNEQFF.

This clonotype was found once. This could be a read error, since a much larger clone is one nucleotide away. The chain has TRBV6-5 and TRBJ2-1; either TRBD1 or TRBD2 may fit D (5 bases each). CDR1 is MNHEY and CDR2 is SVGAGI in the germline V gene. Deletions cut 2 bases from V and 9 bases from J, with 17 bases between. The CDR3 contains 15 residues. In DNA form, the CDR3 reads TGTGCCAGCAGTTACGGGACCACCAACGTTGCTGAGCAGTTCTTC. Its protein is CASSYGTTNVAEQFF.

At least ten counts were recorded for this clonotype. The V and J genes are TRBV5-1 and TRBJ2-1; TRBD2 matches at 9 bases. Germline V gene sequence: CDR1 SGHRS, CDR2 YFSETQ. Trimming cost V 3 bases and J 12 bases; bases outside gene matches: 7. This CDR3 is built from 13 residues. The CDR3 DNA reads TGCGCCAGCAGCTCGGGTAGCGGGAGTATGCAGTTCTTC. Its translation is CASSSGSGSMQFF.

This clonotype has a handful of counts. This sequence joins TRBV3-1 and TRBJ2-3; 7 nucleotides match TRBD2. Unmatched junction bases numbered 9, after V lost 1 base and J lost 2 bases. Germline lookup yields CDR1 LGHDT and CDR2 YNNKEL (reference sequence). The CDR3 consists of 17 residues. The CDR3 coding sequence is TGTGCCAGCAGCCAAGCAGTGGCTAGCGGTTACACAGATACGCAGTATTTT. Residues: CASSQAVASGYTDTQYF.

The sample holds a few counts of this clonotype. The chain combines TRBV5-1 with TRBJ2-3; D remains unclear. Deletions cut 1 base from V and 2 bases from J, with 20 bases between. The CDR3 length is 18 residues. Per germline, CDR1 SGHRS and CDR2 YFSETQ. Written as DNA, the CDR3 is TGCGCCAGCAGCTTGATACGACCAAGCGTTGTGGCCACAGATACGCAGTATTTT. Protein sequence: CASSLIRPSVVATDTQYF. Drawing the rest from reference TRBV5-1 and TRBJ2-3, the complete variable domain is KAGVTQTPRYLIKTRGQQVTLSCSPISGHRSVSWYQQTPGQGLQFLFEYFSETQRNKGNFPGRFSGRQFSNSRSEMNVSTLELGDSALYLCASSLIRPSVVATDTQYFGPGTRLTVL.